These T cell receptor beta chains were read from a single sample in a study of T cell repertoires in cytomegalovirus infection. TCRdb ran MiXCR on the reads and lists one entry per CDR3 protein. The data contain 630,000 or so distinct CDR3 sequences, 20% to 25% of them seen just once; the ten biggest clones take up approximately 8.2%. Sequenced: CD8+ T cells from PBMCs. The receptors come from a human donor in good health (CMV status not recorded). Some clones in this sample may be carry-over from other donors' samples. Both conserved end residues are part of each CDR3. A D gene is named only where the DNA matches it firmly. Clone size is stated in some rows and not others, as once, few, many or a class when expanded.

D gene: .
J gene: TRBJ2-1
V gene: TRBV5-1
clone size: .
CDR3 protein: CASSPDRYYNEQFF
CDR3 DNA: TGCGCCAGCAGCCCTGACAGATACTACAATGAGCAGTTCTTC

D gene: TRBD2
J gene: TRBJ2-1
V gene: TRBV24-1
clone size: .
CDR3 protein: CATSDFELAGGQFF
CDR3 DNA: TGTGCCACCAGTGATTTCGAACTAGCGGGGGGGCAGTTCTTC

D gene: TRBD2
J gene: TRBJ2-3
V gene: TRBV20-1
clone size: .
CDR3 protein: CSARDWLAGGTDTQYF
CDR3 DNA: TGCAGTGCTAGAGATTGGCTAGCGGGGGGTACAGATACGCAGTATTTT

D gene: .
J gene: TRBJ2-1
V gene: TRBV29-1
clone size: .
CDR3 protein: CSGRSYNEQFF
CDR3 DNA: TGCAGCGGCCGCAGTTACAATGAGCAGTTCTTC

D gene: .
J gene: TRBJ1-2
V gene: TRBV15
clone size: .
CDR3 protein: CATRTGTNYGYTF
CDR3 DNA: TGTGCCACCCGCACCGGGACTAACTATGGCTACACCTTC

D gene: TRBD2
J gene: TRBJ2-1
V gene: TRBV2
clone size: .
CDR3 protein: CASKAPGLSGDNEQFF
CDR3 DNA: TGTGCCAGCAAAGCTCCGGGACTTAGCGGGGACAATGAGCAGTTCTTC

D gene: .
J gene: TRBJ1-4
V gene: TRBV7-6
clone size: .
CDR3 protein: CASLPMGEKLFF
CDR3 DNA: TGTGCCAGCCTTCCAATGGGAGAAAAACTGTTTTTT

D gene: TRBD1
J gene: TRBJ1-1
V gene: TRBV6-5
clone size: few
CDR3 protein: CASRSGGNTEAFF
CDR3 DNA: TGTGCCAGCAGGTCAGGGGGTAACACTGAAGCTTTCTTT

D gene: .
J gene: TRBJ2-5
V gene: TRBV10-3
clone size: many
CDR3 protein: CAISSEIPETQYF
CDR3 DNA: TGTGCCATCAGTTCCGAGATTCCGGAGACCCAGTACTTC

D gene: .
J gene: TRBJ2-1
V gene: TRBV12-3/TRBV12-4
clone size: .
CDR3 protein: CASSLAPDNEQFF
CDR3 DNA: TGTGCCAGCAGTTTAGCCCCGGACAATGAGCAGTTCTTC

D gene: TRBD2
J gene: TRBJ2-1
V gene: TRBV7-9
clone size: many
CDR3 protein: CASSSTSGGASEQFF
CDR3 DNA: TGTGCCAGCAGCTCGACTAGCGGGGGGGCCAGTGAGCAGTTCTTC

D gene: .
J gene: TRBJ2-7
V gene: TRBV5-8
clone size: few
CDR3 protein: CASRAGSSYEQYF
CDR3 DNA: TGTGCCAGCAGGGCGGGGAGCTCCTACGAGCAGTACTTC

D gene: .
J gene: TRBJ2-3
V gene: TRBV7-2
clone size: many
CDR3 protein: CASSLGPPGTDTQYF
CDR3 DNA: TGTGCCAGCAGCTTAGGTCCACCGGGCACAGATACGCAGTATTTT

D gene: TRBD1
J gene: TRBJ1-2
V gene: TRBV27
clone size: few
CDR3 protein: CASSFRGGDYGYTF
CDR3 DNA: TGTGCCAGCAGTTTCAGGGGGGGAGACTATGGCTACACCTTC

D gene: TRBD1
J gene: TRBJ1-2
V gene: TRBV29-1
clone size: few
CDR3 protein: CSVPRDREKANYGYTF
CDR3 DNA: TGCAGCGTTCCGCGGGACAGGGAAAAGGCTAACTATGGCTACACCTTC

D gene: .
J gene: TRBJ1-1
V gene: TRBV2
clone size: few
CDR3 protein: CASNSEAFF
CDR3 DNA: TGTGCCAGCAACAGTGAAGCTTTCTTT

D gene: .
J gene: TRBJ1-6
V gene: TRBV2
clone size: .
CDR3 protein: CASSELGRASPLHF
CDR3 DNA: TGTGCCAGCAGTGAATTGGGTAGGGCTTCACCCCTCCACTTT

D gene: .
J gene: TRBJ2-6
V gene: TRBV28
clone size: few
CDR3 protein: CASSLRSRSGANVLTF
CDR3 DNA: TGTGCCAGCAGCCTCCGTAGCCGCTCTGGGGCCAACGTCCTGACTTTC

D gene: .
J gene: TRBJ1-1
V gene: TRBV5-1
clone size: .
CDR3 protein: CASSESGPEAFF
CDR3 DNA: TGCGCCAGCAGCGAATCAGGGCCTGAAGCTTTCTTT

D gene: TRBD2
J gene: TRBJ2-1
V gene: TRBV29-1
clone size: .
CDR3 protein: CSGHGTSGGHYNEQFF
CDR3 DNA: TGCAGCGGGCACGGGACTAGCGGGGGACACTACAATGAGCAGTTCTTC

D gene: .
J gene: TRBJ2-3
V gene: TRBV28
clone size: few
CDR3 protein: CASTQRGTDTQYF
CDR3 DNA: TGTGCCAGCACCCAGAGAGGTACAGATACGCAGTATTTT

D gene: .
J gene: TRBJ2-1
V gene: TRBV6-5
clone size: .
CDR3 protein: CASSYSGRVFRGEQFF
CDR3 DNA: TGTGCCAGCAGTTACTCGGGAAGGGTCTTCAGAGGGGAGCAGTTCTTC

D gene: TRBD1
J gene: TRBJ1-1
V gene: TRBV28
clone size: .
CDR3 protein: CASSPRQGIGTEAFF
CDR3 DNA: TGTGCCAGCAGTCCCCGACAGGGAATAGGCACTGAAGCTTTCTTT

D gene: .
J gene: TRBJ2-2
V gene: TRBV7-6
clone size: many
CDR3 protein: CASSFKSDVTGELFF
CDR3 DNA: TGTGCCAGCAGCTTTAAATCCGATGTTACCGGGGAGCTGTTTTTT

D gene: TRBD2
J gene: TRBJ2-3
V gene: TRBV29-1
clone size: .
CDR3 protein: CSGRLPWPGLADTQYF
CDR3 DNA: TGCAGCGGACGCTTACCTTGGCCGGGACTAGCAGATACGCAGTATTTT

D gene: .
J gene: TRBJ2-3
V gene: TRBV18
clone size: .
CDR3 protein: CASSPYTSIDTQYF
CDR3 DNA: TGTGCCAGCTCACCCTATACTAGCATAGATACGCAGTATTTT

D gene: .
J gene: TRBJ1-1
V gene: TRBV5-6
clone size: .
CDR3 protein: CASSRSGQGTEAFF
CDR3 DNA: TGTGCCAGCAGCCGGTCGGGCCAGGGCACTGAAGCTTTCTTT

D gene: TRBD1
J gene: TRBJ2-1
V gene: TRBV7-6
clone size: many
CDR3 protein: CASSPLAGQGGYNEQFF
CDR3 DNA: TGTGCCAGCAGCCCTTTGGCTGGACAGGGAGGCTACAATGAGCAGTTCTTC

D gene: .
J gene: TRBJ2-1
V gene: TRBV4-1
clone size: .
CDR3 protein: CASSFPTDNEQFF
CDR3 DNA: TGTGCCAGCAGCTTCCCGACAGACAATGAGCAGTTCTTC

D gene: .
J gene: TRBJ1-1
V gene: TRBV6-5
clone size: .
CDR3 protein: CASSYGRATTEAFF
CDR3 DNA: TGTGCCAGCAGTTACGGCAGGGCGACCACTGAAGCTTTCTTT

D gene: TRBD1
J gene: TRBJ2-7
V gene: TRBV7-9
clone size: .
CDR3 protein: CASSSRGQGISYEQYF
CDR3 DNA: TGTGCCAGCAGCTCTCGGGGACAGGGGATCTCCTACGAGCAGTACTTC

D gene: .
J gene: TRBJ1-6
V gene: TRBV20-1
clone size: .
CDR3 protein: CSAPKGDPHSPLHF
CDR3 DNA: TGCAGTGCCCCAAAAGGGGATCCTCATTCACCCCTCCACTTT

D gene: TRBD2
J gene: TRBJ2-1
V gene: TRBV15
clone size: few
CDR3 protein: CATSAERGDYNEQFF
CDR3 DNA: TGTGCCACCAGCGCCGAGCGGGGGGACTACAATGAGCAGTTCTTC

D gene: .
J gene: TRBJ1-6
V gene: TRBV12-5
clone size: few
CDR3 protein: CASGFSGGANDNSPLHF
CDR3 DNA: TGTGCTAGTGGTTTTTCGGGGGGCGCTAACGATAATTCACCCCTCCACTTT

D gene: .
J gene: TRBJ1-3
V gene: TRBV13
clone size: .
CDR3 protein: CASSSPWGVPSSGNTIYF
CDR3 DNA: TGTGCCAGCAGCTCCCCGTGGGGGGTCCCAAGCTCTGGAAACACCATATATTTT

D gene: TRBD2
J gene: TRBJ2-7
V gene: TRBV7-6
clone size: many
CDR3 protein: CASSLGEGSDEQYF
CDR3 DNA: TGTGCCAGCAGCTTAGGGGAGGGAAGCGACGAGCAGTACTTC

D gene: .
J gene: TRBJ1-5
V gene: TRBV27
clone size: .
CDR3 protein: CASIDTGYSNQPQHF
CDR3 DNA: TGTGCCAGCATCGACACAGGGTATAGCAATCAGCCCCAGCATTTT

D gene: .
J gene: TRBJ2-7
V gene: TRBV12-3/TRBV12-4
clone size: few
CDR3 protein: CASQVARLEQYF
CDR3 DNA: TGTGCCAGCCAAGTGGCACGTCTCGAGCAGTACTTC

D gene: .
J gene: TRBJ2-1
V gene: TRBV20-1
clone size: few
CDR3 protein: CSAPRGSSYNEQFF
CDR3 DNA: TGCAGTGCTCCTAGGGGGAGCTCCTACAATGAGCAGTTCTTC

D gene: .
J gene: TRBJ1-5
V gene: TRBV28
clone size: few
CDR3 protein: CASSLDLYSNQPQHF
CDR3 DNA: TGTGCCAGCAGTTTGGACCTGTATAGCAATCAGCCCCAGCATTTT

D gene: .
J gene: TRBJ2-3
V gene: TRBV6-4
clone size: .
CDR3 protein: CASSDFVESDTQYF
CDR3 DNA: TGTGCCAGCAGTGATTTTGTAGAGTCAGATACGCAGTATTTT

D gene: .
J gene: TRBJ1-5
V gene: TRBV15
clone size: many
CDR3 protein: CATSTEVGPQHF
CDR3 DNA: TGTGCCACCAGCACAGAGGTGGGGCCCCAGCATTTT

D gene: .
J gene: TRBJ1-1
V gene: TRBV12-3/TRBV12-4
clone size: many
CDR3 protein: CASSSPQGGITEAFF
CDR3 DNA: TGTGCCAGCAGCTCCCCCCAAGGGGGTATCACTGAAGCTTTCTTT

D gene: .
J gene: TRBJ2-3
V gene: TRBV28
clone size: many
CDR3 protein: CASSPPGGKGVDTQYF
CDR3 DNA: TGTGCCAGCAGCCCTCCTGGGGGGAAAGGGGTAGATACGCAGTATTTT

D gene: .
J gene: TRBJ1-5
V gene: TRBV19
clone size: many
CDR3 protein: CASAPLGLQPQHF
CDR3 DNA: TGTGCCAGTGCCCCCCTTGGGCTCCAGCCCCAGCATTTT

D gene: .
J gene: TRBJ2-7
V gene: TRBV4-2
clone size: many
CDR3 protein: CASSQDRGDEQYF
CDR3 DNA: TGTGCCAGCAGCCAAGATAGGGGGGACGAGCAGTACTTC

D gene: .
J gene: TRBJ1-6
V gene: TRBV12-3/TRBV12-4
clone size: .
CDR3 protein: CASSLAPWGTGSNSPLHF
CDR3 DNA: TGTGCCAGCAGTTTAGCCCCCTGGGGGACTGGATCAAATTCACCCCTCCACTTT

D gene: TRBD2
J gene: TRBJ2-1
V gene: TRBV20-1
clone size: few
CDR3 protein: CSARELAGGREQFF
CDR3 DNA: TGCAGTGCTAGAGAACTAGCGGGGGGGAGGGAGCAGTTCTTC

D gene: TRBD1
J gene: TRBJ1-2
V gene: TRBV13
clone size: few
CDR3 protein: CASSPRTGHGYTF
CDR3 DNA: TGTGCCAGCAGCCCGAGGACAGGGCATGGCTACACCTTC

D gene: .
J gene: TRBJ1-1
V gene: TRBV4-1
clone size: few
CDR3 protein: CASSRVDKYTEAFF
CDR3 DNA: TGCGCCAGCAGCCGCGTCGACAAATACACTGAAGCTTTCTTT

D gene: TRBD2
J gene: TRBJ2-5
V gene: TRBV7-2
clone size: many
CDR3 protein: CASSHLLAGAAGAQYF
CDR3 DNA: TGTGCCAGCAGCCATCTACTAGCGGGGGCGGCCGGGGCCCAGTACTTC

D gene: .
J gene: TRBJ1-2
V gene: TRBV12-3/TRBV12-4
clone size: few
CDR3 protein: CASSDSDYGYTF
CDR3 DNA: TGTGCCAGCAGTGACAGCGACTATGGCTACACCTTC

D gene: .
J gene: TRBJ1-5
V gene: TRBV6-2/TRBV6-3
clone size: few
CDR3 protein: CASRPTTGRYSNQPQHF
CDR3 DNA: TGTGCCAGCAGACCTACGACAGGACGATATAGCAATCAGCCCCAGCATTTT

D gene: .
J gene: TRBJ1-4
V gene: TRBV6-6
clone size: .
CDR3 protein: CASSYGWGADEKLFF
CDR3 DNA: TGTGCCAGCAGTTACGGTTGGGGGGCCGATGAAAAACTGTTTTTT

D gene: .
J gene: TRBJ2-2
V gene: TRBV5-1
clone size: few
CDR3 protein: CASSLRREPNTGELFF
CDR3 DNA: TGCGCCAGCAGCTTGCGCCGGGAACCGAACACCGGGGAGCTGTTTTTT

D gene: .
J gene: TRBJ2-4
V gene: TRBV7-8
clone size: .
CDR3 protein: CASSSKNGHSAKNIQYF
CDR3 DNA: TGTGCCAGCAGCTCCAAAAACGGCCACTCGGCCAAAAACATTCAGTACTTC

D gene: .
J gene: TRBJ2-2
V gene: TRBV10-3
clone size: .
CDR3 protein: CAISVRRGTGELFF
CDR3 DNA: TGTGCCATCAGTGTGCGGCGGGGCACCGGGGAGCTGTTTTTT

D gene: .
J gene: TRBJ2-7
V gene: TRBV7-6
clone size: many
CDR3 protein: CASSTSRDTSWGTYEQYF
CDR3 DNA: TGTGCCAGCAGTACCTCGCGGGACACCTCCTGGGGAACCTACGAGCAGTACTTC

D gene: TRBD1
J gene: TRBJ1-2
V gene: TRBV29-1
clone size: .
CDR3 protein: CSVDQGTGGYTF
CDR3 DNA: TGCAGCGTTGACCAAGGGACAGGCGGCTACACCTTC

D gene: .
J gene: TRBJ2-2
V gene: TRBV7-2
clone size: .
CDR3 protein: CANSLAWDRNTGELFF
CDR3 DNA: TGTGCCAACAGCTTAGCTTGGGACCGGAACACCGGGGAGCTGTTTTTT